Presented here are 24 T cell receptor beta chains from one specimen sequenced in a study of T cells expressing NK-cell markers. With the 5' RACE reads reprocessed, TCRdb shows one record per CDR3 protein and no DNA. This repertoire comprises some 500,000 distinct CDR3 sequences; its ten largest clones make up around 1.4%. Sequenced sample: blood T cells: a sorted CD56 or NKG2C T cell subset, CD4+ or CD8+ T cells, or bulk PBMC T cells (not recorded which). All receptors derive from a woman in her fifties or sixties in good health.

The chain uses TRBV7-7 and TRBJ2-5. Per germline, CDR1 SSHAT and CDR2 FNYEAQ (reference sequence). CDR3 length: 13 amino acids. CDR3 amino acids: CASSLWFAETQYF.

The rearrangement links TRBV12-3 or TRBV12-4 to TRBJ1-5; lacking DNA, the TRBD1 call made by TCRdb goes unchecked. The CDR3 is made up of 15 amino acids. Here the CDR3 reads CASSLTQGIQQPQHF.

CDR3 sequence: CASSEARSGITEAFF. V is TRBV10-2 and J is TRBJ1-1. In germline, CDR1 is WSHSY, CDR2 SAAADI. This CDR3 comprises 15 residues.

V is TRBV7-6 and J is TRBJ2-7; TCRdb lists TRBD2, though no DNA is available to test this call. Per germline, CDR1 SGHVS and CDR2 FNYEAQ. CDR3 length: 17 residues. The CDR3 protein is CASSLGVGGGLSYEQYF. Supplemented by reference TRBV7-6 and TRBJ2-7, the full variable domain reads GAGVSQSPRYKVTKRGQDVALRCDPISGHVSLYWYRQALGQGPEFLTYFNYEAQQDKSGLPNDRFSAERPEGSISTLTIQRTEQRDSAMYRCASSLGVGGGLSYEQYFGPGTRLTVT.

This rearrangement joins TRBV19 to TRBJ2-1. This CDR3 has 11 amino acids. Per germline, CDR1 LNHDA and CDR2 SQIVND (reference sequence). CDR3 amino acids: CASSFVGEQFF. The full variable domain, completed using reference TRBV19 and TRBJ2-1, is DGGITQSPKYLFRKEGQNVTLSCEQNLNHDAMYWYRQDPGQGLRLIYYSQIVNDFQKGDIAEGYSVSREKKESFPLTVTSAQKNPTAFYLCASSFVGEQFFGPGTRLTVL.

The rearrangement links TRBV12-3 or TRBV12-4 to TRBJ2-3; the TRBD1 assignment by TCRdb is unverifiable without DNA. The CDR3 totals 15 residues. The CDR3 is CASSRDRGNTDTQYF.

J is TRBJ2-3 and V is TRBV5-1. The CDR3 is 14 residues long. Germline CDR1 SGHRS, CDR2 YFSETQ. The CDR3 is CASSLTPQSDTQYF.

The CDR3 reads CASSLDAEQFF. The V gene is TRBV11-2, the J gene TRBJ2-1. Germline assignment: CDR1 SGHAT and CDR2 FQNNGV. CDR3 length: 11 residues.

The rearrangement links TRBV6-1 to TRBJ1-5. The CDR3 has 14 residues. CDR1 and CDR2 from the germline V gene are MNHNS and SASEGT. CDR3 sequence reads: CASSAGGVNQPQHF.

The gene calls are TRBV20-1 and TRBJ1-5; TCRdb's D call of TRBD1 is untestable without DNA. This CDR3 has 15 residues. Germline V lookup: CDR1 DFQATT, CDR2 SNEGSKA (reference sequence). The CDR3 here is CSARVGRGVSQPQHF.

This chain connects TRBV7-2 to TRBJ1-4. Germline-derived CDR1 and CDR2 are SGHTA and FQGNSA. This CDR3 is 19 amino acids long. CDR3 sequence reads: CASSLFSSRTAATNEKLFF.

J is TRBJ2-3 and V is TRBV14. CDR3 length: 15 residues. Germline-derived CDR1 and CDR2 are SGHDN and FVKESK. The CDR3 here is CASSQDLPASDTQYF.

The chain joins TRBV5-1 to TRBJ2-1; TCRdb indicates TRBD2, and absent DNA this call remains unverified. CDR1 is SGHRS and CDR2 is YFSETQ in the germline V gene. The CDR3 consists of 19 residues. CDR3: CASSLEPASGVFSYNEQFF.

The gene calls are TRBV12-3 or TRBV12-4 and TRBJ2-7; TCRdb calls TRBD2, which cannot be checked without DNA. This CDR3 is 15 amino acids long. This chain's CDR3 is CASSRTSGGGYEQYF.

The chain links TRBV7-9 to TRBJ2-3. Germline V CDR1 and CDR2: SEHNR, FQNEAQ (reference sequence). The CDR3 length is 14 residues. The CDR3 region is CASSLLGYTDTQYF.

The chain joins TRBV11-2 to TRBJ2-6; the TCRdb call, TRBD1, lacks DNA for checking. CDR1 is SGHAT and CDR2 is FQNNGV in the germline V gene. This CDR3 spans 15 amino acids. The CDR3 spells CASGQGLSGANVLTF.

The chain is built from TRBV6-1 and TRBJ2-1; TCRdb proposes TRBD2, but this gene call is untestable without DNA. This CDR3 contains 14 residues. The germline CDR1 and CDR2 sequences are MNHNS and SASEGT. CDR3 region: CATHSGSSYNEQFF.

The chain couples TRBV12-3 or TRBV12-4 to TRBJ2-3; the D call of TRBD2 rests on TCRdb alone, since no DNA is present to check it. This CDR3 spans 18 amino acids. This chain's CDR3 is CASSLARGLSPSTDTQYF.

V usage is TRBV20-1 and J usage is TRBJ2-3; TCRdb picks TRBD1, but there is no DNA to check that call. This CDR3 comprises 14 residues. Looked up from germline, CDR1 is DFQATT and CDR2 is SNEGSKA (reference sequence). The CDR3 sequence: CSAKDRRESDTQYF.

J is TRBJ2-1 and V is TRBV7-8; TCRdb proposes TRBD2, but this gene call is untestable without DNA. Looked up from germline, CDR1 is SGHVS and CDR2 is FQNEAQ. This CDR3 has 15 residues. The CDR3 loop reads CASTPLGTAYNEQFF.

This sequence joins TRBV29-1 and TRBJ1-1. The CDR3 spans 14 residues. Germline CDR1 reads SQVTM; CDR2 reads ANQGSEA. The CDR3 sequence is CSVSKRLGNTEAFF.

This chain links TRBV29-1 with TRBJ2-1. Germline V gene sequence: CDR1 SQVTM, CDR2 ANQGSEA. This CDR3 contains 13 residues. CDR3 in amino acids: CSDAGAFYNEQFF.

This chain uses TRBV11-2 with TRBJ2-1. CDR1 is SGHAT, CDR2 FQNNGV, per germline. This CDR3 comprises 11 residues. The CDR3 spells CASSAVYEQFF.

The chain couples TRBV14 to TRBJ2-5; TCRdb picks TRBD1, but there is no DNA to check that call. The CDR3 has 17 residues. CDR1 is SGHDN and CDR2 is FVKESK in the germline V gene. CDR3 residues: CASSQEILGSRGETQYF.